The text below deals with one T cell receptor (beta chain). Its binding antigen is unknown. No much larger clone exists at a distance of one base, and base qualities are not known. This record comes from a study of blood T cell repertoires in COVID-19 (dated by TCRdb to the early 2020s). For context, the study as a whole: Samples covering the acute and convalescent phases of COVID-19 were provided by collaborators in the United States, Italy and Spain. The material from the prospective study consisted of cDNA or gDNA derived from T cells, B-cell-depleted T cells, or PBMCs. Subjects who had been exposed to COVID-19, were actively infected with it, or had recovered from it provided the deeply sampled blood TCRbeta repertoires that made up the dataset. A freely available public database, intended as a resource for researchers studying the immune response to SARS-CoV-2, is where the repertoires were released. Samples were obtained from the ongoing ImmuneRACE study (first 160 participants) and from about 1,300 subjects provided by 6 global collaborators. Sample metadata almost always included a de-identified subject ID, COVID-19 status, age in years and sex. Where HLA class I and class II types were available, the types were taken from metadata supplied by the sample provider, not from assay-based typing.

At one collaborating source in Seattle, patients were enrolled during active infection and were followed longitudinally through the course of disease. Collaborating institutions collected whole blood in K2EDTA tubes following their own protocols. Collaborator samples were shipped for TCRbeta analysis as frozen whole blood, isolated PBMCs, or DNA extracted from either sample type. The immunoSEQ Assay, a bias-controlled multiplex PCR, was used to amplify TCRbeta CDR3 regions from genomic DNA. In the authors' own workflow: The number of nucleated cells in each sample was estimated by amplification of reference gene primers within the assay. To quantify the absolute abundance of each unique TCRbeta CDR3 rearrangement, sequence reads were collapsed and filtered. For each sample, productive Simpson clonality was calculated by taking the square root of Simpson's diversity index across productive rearrangements. The immuneACCESS repertoire file appears here via TCRdb, limited to in-frame rearrangements. These files lack a portion of the clones; in checked studies, under half of the deficit traces to unresolved V genes, and the cause of the others is not known. Clone size and V and J calls were adopted from that table, with D and trimming inferred from the DNA. The sample table shows 150,000 to 200,000 clones, and about 85% are seen once. The ten largest clones represent about 5.6% of the sample.

Paper-wide results and their limitations: The amount of clinical and demographic metadata varied by source and participant and was provided uncurated.

The germline V gene specifies MDHEN as CDR1 and SYDVKM as CDR2. From cysteine to phenylalanine, the CDR3 is 13 amino acids long. Of the read, only the CDR3 DNA is kept; its 39 bases are in frame from base 1. V loses 5 bases of germline sequence and J loses 4 bases, and the interval between the two ends is 12 bases. Sequencing input: peripheral blood. The sequence derives from a woman aged 45-60 years with COVID-19, enrolled during active disease. This receptor chain uses TRBV28 and TRBJ2-7, and TRBD1 may be the D gene, going by 7 matching bases. The CDR3 amino acid sequence is: CASSHQGGYEQYF. The DNA sequence reads TGTGCCAGCAGTCACCAGGGGGGATACGAGCAGTACTTC.